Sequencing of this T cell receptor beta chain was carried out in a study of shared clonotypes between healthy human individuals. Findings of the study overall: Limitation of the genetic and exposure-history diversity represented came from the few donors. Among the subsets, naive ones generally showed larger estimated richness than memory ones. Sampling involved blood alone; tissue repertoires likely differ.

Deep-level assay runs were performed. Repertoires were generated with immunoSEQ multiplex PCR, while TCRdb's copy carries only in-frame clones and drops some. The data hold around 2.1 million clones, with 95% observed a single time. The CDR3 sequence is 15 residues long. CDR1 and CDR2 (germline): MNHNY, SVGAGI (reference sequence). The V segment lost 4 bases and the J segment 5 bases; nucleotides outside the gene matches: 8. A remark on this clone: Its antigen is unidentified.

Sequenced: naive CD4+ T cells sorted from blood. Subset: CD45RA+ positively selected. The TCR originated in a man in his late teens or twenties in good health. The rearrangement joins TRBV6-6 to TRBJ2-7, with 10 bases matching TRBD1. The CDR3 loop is CASSSPGQGLNEQYF. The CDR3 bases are TGTGCCAGCAGTTCTCCGGGACAGGGGCTCAACGAGCAGTACTTC.